These T cell receptor beta chains were read from a single sample in a study of CXCR3-negative and CXCR3-positive naive CD8 T cells. TCRdb reprocessed the 5' RACE reads and reports one entry per CDR3 protein, with no DNA. Recorded here are 150,000 to 160,000 distinct CDR3 sequences; the top ten clones represent nearly 0.5%. Sequenced sample: naive CXCR3+ CD8+ T cells from blood. The receptors were sampled from a human donor in good health. Some clones in this sample may be carry-over from other donors' samples. The CDR3 runs from the conserved cysteine through the conserved F or W.

V	J	CDR3
TRBV20-1	TRBJ2-2	CSARDSVGFTGELFF
TRBV5-1	TRBJ2-3	CASSWTAPPDTQYF
TRBV14	TRBJ2-1	CASRRDSINEQFF
TRBV29-1	TRBJ2-3	CSVTRRQGWLTDTQYF
TRBV9	TRBJ2-7	CASSPSGAAEQYF
TRBV7-9	TRBJ1-2	CASSLVAHTNGDYGYTF
TRBV11-2	TRBJ2-4	CASSLVQGSSNIQYF
TRBV7-6	TRBJ2-3	CASSLLLASTDTQYF
TRBV29-1	TRBJ2-7	CSVVSGAGEQYF
TRBV15	TRBJ2-5	CATRTGTSLQETQYF
TRBV7-6	TRBJ2-1	CASSIDTSPYNEQFF
TRBV1	TRBJ1-1	CTSSRRENTEAFF
TRBV29-1	TRBJ2-2	CSVVLARNTGELFF
TRBV12-1	TRBJ2-6	CASSPTGQLPFSGANVLTF
TRBV6-2/TRBV6-3	TRBJ2-4	CASSRRTGGAKNIQYF
TRBV20-1	TRBJ2-5	CSVIIGSVGGHQETQYF
TRBV7-2	TRBJ1-4	CASSSTGTGKEKLFF
TRBV27	TRBJ2-1	CASSFPNNEQFF
TRBV5-6	TRBJ2-1	CASSAEGARGIYNEQFF
TRBV7-9	TRBJ2-5	CASSLSYQETQYF
TRBV6-5	TRBJ2-2	CASSYPPRQGVDSGELFF
TRBV7-9	TRBJ1-1	CAGDTQNTEAFF
TRBV6-2/TRBV6-3	TRBJ2-5	CASTYDWDGGGRETQYF
TRBV29-1	TRBJ2-5	CSVPGYLETQYF
TRBV4-1	TRBJ1-5	CASSQDQGSNQPQHF
TRBV27	TRBJ1-2	CASSLIGQASYGYTF
TRBV2	TRBJ2-7	CASSEIPAGGYYEQYF
TRBV6-5	TRBJ2-7	CASSYPSEEQYF
TRBV4-1	TRBJ2-1	CASSRTPNNEQFF
TRBV29-1	TRBJ2-2	CSVELRGQNTGELFF
TRBV6-5	TRBJ2-1	CASSQSGGAYNEQFF
TRBV5-6	TRBJ1-1	CASSLGGDRVAGPEAFF
TRBV7-2	TRBJ2-7	CASSSDLRGSYEQYF
TRBV6-2/TRBV6-3	TRBJ1-5	CASSYSTHEGQAAQPQHF
TRBV5-1	TRBJ2-1	CASSLGDSPYNEQFF
TRBV24-1	TRBJ2-1	CATSDPLMGSYNEQFF
TRBV5-6	TRBJ2-7	CASSLMRYEQYF
TRBV20-1	TRBJ1-1	CSAEGLNTEAFF
TRBV5-1	TRBJ2-1	CASSAGGQGFSPNEQFF
TRBV20-1	TRBJ2-7	CSARLPGTPSYEQYF
TRBV20-1	TRBJ1-1	CSAPQNTEAFF
TRBV4-1	TRBJ2-7	CASSQGRDRPYEQYF
TRBV5-1	TRBJ1-2	CASSYWDPGDYGYTF
TRBV7-9	TRBJ2-7	CASSSGLANYEQYF
TRBV27	TRBJ2-1	CATRLTPLWGLVPLDNEQFF
TRBV28	TRBJ1-1	CASSLGRRGLPEAFF
TRBV7-2	TRBJ1-1	CASSLSRDVIEAFF
TRBV30	TRBJ1-1	CAWDEMSTEAFF
TRBV19	TRBJ2-7	CASSMLAGDAYEQYF
TRBV29-1	TRBJ2-5	CSVIRLAGQETQYF
TRBV5-4	TRBJ1-1	CASSYPGMGMNTEAFF
TRBV28	TRBJ2-1	CASSLPPRGTYNEQFF
TRBV5-1	TRBJ1-1	CASSLASGRMNTEAFF
TRBV25-1	TRBJ2-7	CASSESGYRGRYF
TRBV7-9	TRBJ1-4	CASSHRDSLNEKLFF
TRBV14	TRBJ2-5	CASSPRPTYLQETQYF
TRBV30	TRBJ1-4	CARDSGALNEKLFF